The source of this T cell receptor beta chain is a study of blood T cell repertoires in COVID-19. There are 16 residues in the CDR3. Germline V CDR1 and CDR2: KGHDR, SFDVKD. The junction had 2 bases not matched to a gene; V was cut back by 3 bases and J by 0 bases. This clone was detected only once. Only in-frame clones appear in the TCRdb table, and some are missing; sequencing was by immunoSEQ multiplex PCR. Of more than 300,000 clones in the sample, about 87% were seen once. All enrollees were about 18 to 89 years old and from fewer than 30 US areas. Cohort assignment relied on participant-reported clinical history.

The origin of this receptor is a man aged 40-50 years in a cohort exposed to, infected with or recovered from COVID-19 (not recorded which). V and J are TRBV24-1 and TRBJ2-2, with 8 bases aligning to TRBD1. The specimen was PBMCs or T cells enriched from blood (not recorded which). The CDR3 DNA follows: TGTGCCACCAGTGATCCGGGACAGGCGAACACCGGGGAGCTGTTTTTT. It translates to CATSDPGQANTGELFF.